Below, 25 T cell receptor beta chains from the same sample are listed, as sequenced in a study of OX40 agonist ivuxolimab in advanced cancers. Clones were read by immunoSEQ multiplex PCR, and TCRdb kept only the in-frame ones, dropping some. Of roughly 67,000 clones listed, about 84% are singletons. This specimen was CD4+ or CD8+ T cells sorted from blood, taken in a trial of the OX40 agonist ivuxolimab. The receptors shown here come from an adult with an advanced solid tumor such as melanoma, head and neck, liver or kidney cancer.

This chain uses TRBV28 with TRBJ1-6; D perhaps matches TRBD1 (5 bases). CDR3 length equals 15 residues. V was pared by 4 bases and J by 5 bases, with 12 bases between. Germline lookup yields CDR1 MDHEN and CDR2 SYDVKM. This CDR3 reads CASSSPPRDNSPLHF. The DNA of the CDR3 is TGTGCCAGCAGTTCCCCCCCCAGGGATAATTCACCCCTCCACTTT.

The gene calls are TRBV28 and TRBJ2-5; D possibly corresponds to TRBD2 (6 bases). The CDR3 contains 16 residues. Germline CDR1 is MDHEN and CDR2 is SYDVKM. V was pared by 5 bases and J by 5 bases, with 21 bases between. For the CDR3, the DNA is TGTGCCAGCAGTCCCCGCGGGACGGGAGAGATGGAGACCCAGTACTTC. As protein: CASSPRGTGEMETQYF.

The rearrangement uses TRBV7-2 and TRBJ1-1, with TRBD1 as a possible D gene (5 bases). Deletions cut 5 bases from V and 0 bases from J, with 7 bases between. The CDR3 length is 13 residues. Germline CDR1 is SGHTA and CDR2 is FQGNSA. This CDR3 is CASSQQVNTEAFF. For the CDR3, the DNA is TGTGCCAGCAGCCAACAGGTGAACACTGAAGCTTTCTTT.

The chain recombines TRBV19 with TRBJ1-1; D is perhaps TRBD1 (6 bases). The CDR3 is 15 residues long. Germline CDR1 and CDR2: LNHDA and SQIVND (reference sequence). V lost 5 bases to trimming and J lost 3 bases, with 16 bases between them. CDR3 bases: TGTGCCAGTAGTTCGGGGGCTCGGGGGGACACTGAAGCTTTCTTT. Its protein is CASSSGARGDTEAFF.

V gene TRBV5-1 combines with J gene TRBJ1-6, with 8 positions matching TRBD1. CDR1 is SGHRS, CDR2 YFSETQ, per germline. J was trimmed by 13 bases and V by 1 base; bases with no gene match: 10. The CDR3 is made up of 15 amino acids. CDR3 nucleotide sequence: TGCGCCAGCAGCTTGAGCACAGGGGGAGACTCGCCCCTCCACTTT. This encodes CASSLSTGGDSPLHF.

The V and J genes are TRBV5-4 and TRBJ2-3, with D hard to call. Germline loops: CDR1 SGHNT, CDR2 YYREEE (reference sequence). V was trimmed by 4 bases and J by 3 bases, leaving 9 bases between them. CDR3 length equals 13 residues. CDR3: CASSRGDTDTQYF. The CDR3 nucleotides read TGTGCCAGCAGCCGTGGGGATACAGATACGCAGTATTTT.

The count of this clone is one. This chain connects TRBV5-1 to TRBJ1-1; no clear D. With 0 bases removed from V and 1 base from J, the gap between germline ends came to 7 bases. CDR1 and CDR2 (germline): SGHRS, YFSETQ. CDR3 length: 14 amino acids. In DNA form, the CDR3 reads TGCGCCAGCAGCTTGGCACCGCAGAACACTGAAGCTTTCTTT. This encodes CASSLAPQNTEAFF.

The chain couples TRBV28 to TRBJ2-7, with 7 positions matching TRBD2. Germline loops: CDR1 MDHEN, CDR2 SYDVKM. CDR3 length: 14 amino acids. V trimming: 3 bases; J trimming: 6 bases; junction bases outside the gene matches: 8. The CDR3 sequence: CASSLAGVEREQYF. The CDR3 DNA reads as TGTGCCAGCAGTTTGGCGGGAGTTGAGCGCGAGCAGTACTTC.

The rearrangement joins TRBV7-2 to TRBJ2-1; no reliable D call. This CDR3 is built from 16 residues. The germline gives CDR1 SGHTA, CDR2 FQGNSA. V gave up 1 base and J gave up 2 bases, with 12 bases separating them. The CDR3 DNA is TGTGCCAGCAGCTTAGGTCTACAGAATCCCTACAATGAGCAGTTCTTC. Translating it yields CASSLGLQNPYNEQFF.

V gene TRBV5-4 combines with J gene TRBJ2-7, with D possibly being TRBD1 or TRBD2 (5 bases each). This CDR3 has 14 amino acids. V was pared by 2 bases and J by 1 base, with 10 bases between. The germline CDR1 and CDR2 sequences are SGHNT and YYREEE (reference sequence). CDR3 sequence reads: CASSFWGISYEQYV. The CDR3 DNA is TGTGCCAGCAGCTTCTGGGGGATATCCTACGAGCAGTACGTC.

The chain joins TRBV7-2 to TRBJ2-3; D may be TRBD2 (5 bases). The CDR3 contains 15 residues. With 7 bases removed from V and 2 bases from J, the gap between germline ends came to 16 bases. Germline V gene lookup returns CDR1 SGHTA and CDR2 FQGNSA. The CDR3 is CASTSEVGYTDTQYF. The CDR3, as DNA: TGTGCCAGCACGTCGGAGGTGGGTTACACAGATACGCAGTATTTT.

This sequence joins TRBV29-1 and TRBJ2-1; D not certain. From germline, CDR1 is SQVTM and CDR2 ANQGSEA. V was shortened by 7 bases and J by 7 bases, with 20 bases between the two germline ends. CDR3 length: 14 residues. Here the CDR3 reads CSGSSAGLRNEQFF. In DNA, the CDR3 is TGCAGCGGGTCCTCCGCAGGTTTGAGGAATGAGCAGTTCTTC.

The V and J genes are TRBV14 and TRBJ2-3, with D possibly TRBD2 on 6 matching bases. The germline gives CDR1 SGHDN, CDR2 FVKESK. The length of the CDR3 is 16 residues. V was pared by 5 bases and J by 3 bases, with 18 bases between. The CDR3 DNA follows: TGTGCCAGCAGCTTTAGCACCGGGGGTGGAACAGATACGCAGTATTTT. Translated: CASSFSTGGGTDTQYF.

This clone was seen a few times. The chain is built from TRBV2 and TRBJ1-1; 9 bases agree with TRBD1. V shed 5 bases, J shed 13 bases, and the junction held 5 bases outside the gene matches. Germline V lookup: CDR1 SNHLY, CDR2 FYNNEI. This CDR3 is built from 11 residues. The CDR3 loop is CASSPGQGNFF. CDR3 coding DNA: TGTGCCAGCAGTCCGGGACAGGGTAATTTCTTT.

The DNA for the CDR3 is TGTGCCAGCAGCTTAGGCGGGGGGTTTAACAATGAGCAGTTCTTC. Translating gives CASSLGGGFNNEQFF. The J gene is TRBJ2-1, the V gene TRBV7-3, with 8 bases aligning to TRBD2. Germline trimming cut 2 bases from V and 5 bases from J; bases unmatched to any gene: 5. The CDR3 is made up of 15 amino acids. From germline, CDR1 is SGHTA and CDR2 FQGTGA.

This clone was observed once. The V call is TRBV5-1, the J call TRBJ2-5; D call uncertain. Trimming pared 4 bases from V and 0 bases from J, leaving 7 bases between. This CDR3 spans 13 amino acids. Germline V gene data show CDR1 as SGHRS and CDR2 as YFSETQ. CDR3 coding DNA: TGCGCCAGCAGCGGGTGGGACCAAGAGACCCAGTACTTC. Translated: CASSGWDQETQYF. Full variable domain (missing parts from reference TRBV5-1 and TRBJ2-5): KAGVTQTPRYLIKTRGQQVTLSCSPISGHRSVSWYQQTPGQGLQFLFEYFSETQRNKGNFPGRFSGRQFSNSRSEMNVSTLELGDSALYLCASSGWDQETQYFGPGTRLLVL.

The CDR3 region is CAWSVQRATNEKLFF. CDR3 bases: TGTGCCTGGAGTGTACAGCGTGCAACTAATGAAAAACTGTTTTTT. This chain links TRBV30 with TRBJ1-4; D remains ambiguous. Germline CDR1 is GTSNPN and CDR2 is SVGIG (reference sequence). This CDR3 region has 15 residues. The germline V and J ends were trimmed by 0 bases and 0 bases, with 8 bases remaining between them.

DNA of the CDR3: TGTGCCAGCAGCCCGGGACGGCTTAGCACAGATACGCAGTATTTT. Residues: CASSPGRLSTDTQYF. The rearrangement joins TRBV7-2 to TRBJ2-3; possibly TRBD1 or TRBD2 for D (5 bases each). V was trimmed by 5 bases and J by 0 bases, leaving 12 bases between them. The CDR3 is 15 amino acids. Germline V gives CDR1 SGHTA, CDR2 FQGNSA.

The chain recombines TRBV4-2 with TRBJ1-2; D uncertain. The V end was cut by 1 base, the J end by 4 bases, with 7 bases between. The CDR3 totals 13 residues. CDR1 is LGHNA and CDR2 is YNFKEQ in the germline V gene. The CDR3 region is CASSQGGRYGYTF. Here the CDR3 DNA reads TGTGCCAGCAGCCAAGGCGGTCGCTATGGCTACACCTTC.

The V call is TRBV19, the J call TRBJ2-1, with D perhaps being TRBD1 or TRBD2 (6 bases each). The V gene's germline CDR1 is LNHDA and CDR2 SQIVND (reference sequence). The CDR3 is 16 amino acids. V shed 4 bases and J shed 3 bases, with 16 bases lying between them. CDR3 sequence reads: CASSTSQGGGYNEQFF. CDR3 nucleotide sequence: TGTGCCAGTAGTACTTCACAGGGAGGTGGCTACAATGAGCAGTTCTTC.

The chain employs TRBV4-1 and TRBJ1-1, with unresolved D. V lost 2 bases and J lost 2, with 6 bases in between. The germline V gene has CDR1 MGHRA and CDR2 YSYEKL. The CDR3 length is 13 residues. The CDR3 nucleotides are TGCGCCAGCAGCCAATTTATTAACACTGAAGCTTTCTTT. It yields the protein CASSQFINTEAFF.

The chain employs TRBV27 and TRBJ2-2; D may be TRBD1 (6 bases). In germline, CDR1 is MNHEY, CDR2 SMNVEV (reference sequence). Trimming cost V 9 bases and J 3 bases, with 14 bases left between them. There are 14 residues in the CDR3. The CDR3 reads CASSVQGDTGELFF. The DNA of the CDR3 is TGTGCCAGTAGCGTACAGGGAGACACCGGGGAGCTGTTTTTT.

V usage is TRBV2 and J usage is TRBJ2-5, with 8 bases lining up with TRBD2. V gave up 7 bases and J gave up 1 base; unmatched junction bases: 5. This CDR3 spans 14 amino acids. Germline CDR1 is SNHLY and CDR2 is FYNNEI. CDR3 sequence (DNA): TGTGCCAGCAAGGAAGGGACTAGCCAAGAGACCCAGTACTTC. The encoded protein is CASKEGTSQETQYF.

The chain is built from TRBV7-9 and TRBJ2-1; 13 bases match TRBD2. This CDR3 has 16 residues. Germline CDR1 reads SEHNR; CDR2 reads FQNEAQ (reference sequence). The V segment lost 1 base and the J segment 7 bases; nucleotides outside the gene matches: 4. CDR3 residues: CASSLGGLAGRNEQFF. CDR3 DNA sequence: TGTGCCAGCAGCTTAGGGGGACTAGCGGGGAGGAATGAGCAGTTCTTC.

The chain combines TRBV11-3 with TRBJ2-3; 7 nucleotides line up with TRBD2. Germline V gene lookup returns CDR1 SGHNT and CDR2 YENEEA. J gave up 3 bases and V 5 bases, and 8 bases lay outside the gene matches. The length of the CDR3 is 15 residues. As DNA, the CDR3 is TGTGCCAGCAGCCTCGGGGGGATAAGTACAGATACGCAGTATTTT. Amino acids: CASSLGGISTDTQYF.